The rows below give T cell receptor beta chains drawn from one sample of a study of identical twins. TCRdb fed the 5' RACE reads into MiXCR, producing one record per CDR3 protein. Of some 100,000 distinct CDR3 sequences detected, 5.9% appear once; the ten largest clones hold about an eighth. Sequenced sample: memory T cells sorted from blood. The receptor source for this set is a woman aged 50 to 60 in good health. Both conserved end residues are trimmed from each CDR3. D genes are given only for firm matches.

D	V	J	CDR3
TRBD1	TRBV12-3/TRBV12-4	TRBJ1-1	ASTTGDWTEAF
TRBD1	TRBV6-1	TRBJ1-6	ASSDGQGLNSPLH
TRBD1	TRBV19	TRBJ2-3	ASRAPGQGARDTQY
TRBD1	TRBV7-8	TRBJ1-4	ASSSGQTTNEKLF
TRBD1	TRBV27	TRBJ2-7	ASSYIAWTGGKSEQY
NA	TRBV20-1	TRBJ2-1	SASYLRGDEQF
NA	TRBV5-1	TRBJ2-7	ASSPSGGGGYEQY
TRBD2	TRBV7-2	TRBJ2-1	ASSPIAGGLYNEQF
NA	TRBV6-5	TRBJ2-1	ASSYSAGPLGEQF
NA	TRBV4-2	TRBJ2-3	ASSQSEADTQY
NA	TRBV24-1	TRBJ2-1	ATSDPNRDLQF
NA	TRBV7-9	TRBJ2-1	ASGVHEQF
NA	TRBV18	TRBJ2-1	ASSPGAEKNEQF
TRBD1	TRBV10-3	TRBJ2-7	AISAIQGRPIGQY
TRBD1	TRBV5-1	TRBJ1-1	ASSGQGGTAEAF
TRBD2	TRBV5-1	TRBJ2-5	ASSSTGEPSGAQETQY
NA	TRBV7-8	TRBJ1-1	ASSPGGAYTEAF
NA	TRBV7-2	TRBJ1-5	ASSLVVYSNQPQH
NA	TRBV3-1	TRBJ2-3	ASSQDPTSTDTQY
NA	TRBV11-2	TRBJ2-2	ASRRDFNTGELF
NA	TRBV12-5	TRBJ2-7	ASGGAVDYEQY
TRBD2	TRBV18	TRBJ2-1	ASSPGRSGRTVNEQF
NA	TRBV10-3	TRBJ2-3	ATAGTDTQY
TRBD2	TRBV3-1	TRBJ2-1	ASSQGTSGRSREQF
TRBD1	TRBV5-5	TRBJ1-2	ASSLVPQGNYGYT
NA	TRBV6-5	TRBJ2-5	ASSPMSGKETQY
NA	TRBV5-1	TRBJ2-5	ASSFTGSGETQY
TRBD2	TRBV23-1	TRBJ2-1	ASSQSPPPGGLYNEQF
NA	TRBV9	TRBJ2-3	ASRFQASTDTQY
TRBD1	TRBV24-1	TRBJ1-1	ATSDRDRLNTEAF
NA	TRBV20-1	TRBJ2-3	SASYGSGGTDTQY
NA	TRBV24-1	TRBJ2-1	ATNSRDSPGNEQF
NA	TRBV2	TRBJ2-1	ASSEVVESDEQF
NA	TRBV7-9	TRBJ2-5	ASRSGGREDRETQY
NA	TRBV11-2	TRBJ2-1	ASSLGAAGSYNEQF
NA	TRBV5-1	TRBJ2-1	ASSFGQVGYNEQF
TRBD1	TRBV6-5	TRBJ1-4	ASSPYKTGTGGEKLF
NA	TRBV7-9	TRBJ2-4	ASSPYDTIQY
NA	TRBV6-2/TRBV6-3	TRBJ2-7	ASSYSRTPYEQY
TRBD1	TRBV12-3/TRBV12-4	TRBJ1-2	ASSLTFGTESIYGYT
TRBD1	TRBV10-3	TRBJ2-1	AISVDRDRVEGEQF
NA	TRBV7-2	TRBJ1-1	ASSPSWNTEAF
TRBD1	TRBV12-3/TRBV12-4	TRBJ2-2	ASRWTGLAGELF
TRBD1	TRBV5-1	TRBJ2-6	ASSLQGATGANVLT
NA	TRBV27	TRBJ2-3	ASSLATPGNTQY
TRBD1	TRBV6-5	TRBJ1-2	ASSYRLRDSPNYGYT
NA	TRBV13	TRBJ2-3	ASSLSSLTQY
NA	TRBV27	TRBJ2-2	ASSLRSGGFEYTGELL
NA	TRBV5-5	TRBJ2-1	ASRGGAPYNEQF
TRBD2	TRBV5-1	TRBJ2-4	ASRQGTNKNIQY